Listed below are T cell receptor beta chains from one sample, sequenced in a study of cytomegalovirus exposure and HLA in healthy donors. The data were produced by immunoSEQ multiplex PCR, yet TCRdb's version contains in-frame clones alone and is incomplete. The data contain roughly 130,000 clones, 70% to 85% of them singletons. The sample consisted of PBMCs. The receptors come from a man aged 45-60 years in good health and CMV-seronegative. CDR3s include the opening cysteine and the closing phenylalanine or tryptophan. The D gene is left open where the match is weak. Clone size is given for some rows only: seen once, a few or many times, or a class if the clone is expanded.

j_call clone_size v_call d_call cdr3_nt cdr3_aa
TRBJ2-5 NA TRBV2 NA TGTGCCAGCAGTGGGACTACCCCTAGGGAAGAGACCCAGTACTTC CASSGTTPREETQYF
TRBJ2-5 NA TRBV7-2 TRBD2 TGTGCCAGCAGCTCGGGACTAGCGGGGAAAGAGACCCAGTACTTC CASSSGLAGKETQYF
TRBJ1-2 NA TRBV5-4 NA TGTGCCAGCAGCTTGGGGGGGCCCAACTACTATGGCTACACCTTC CASSLGGPNYYGYTF
TRBJ2-1 NA TRBV7-2 NA TGTGCCAGCAGCTTTGGTTGGGGCCCCGAGAATGAGCAGTTCTTC CASSFGWGPENEQFF
TRBJ2-7 NA TRBV6-6 TRBD2 TGTGCCAGCAGTTCCCCCTTTAGCGGGGGGAACGAGCAGTACTTC CASSSPFSGGNEQYF
TRBJ1-6 NA TRBV7-9 TRBD1 TGTGCCAGCAGCTCGGGACAGGGGTTATTGTCACCCCTCCACTTT CASSSGQGLLSPLHF
TRBJ2-3 NA TRBV7-2 NA TGTGCCAGCAGCTTAGATCGACAGATCGATACGCAGTATTTT CASSLDRQIDTQYF
TRBJ1-3 NA TRBV30 NA TGTGCCTGGGGCCCGGGGCAGGGGTTGGACACCATATATTTT CAWGPGQGLDTIYF
TRBJ2-7 NA TRBV10-1 TRBD1 TGCGCCAGCAGTCCCCATCAGGGGGTGGGCTCCTACGAGCAGTACTTC CASSPHQGVGSYEQYF
TRBJ1-3 NA TRBV19 NA TGTGCCAGTAGTGCCATTGGAGGATCTGGAAACACCATATATTTT CASSAIGGSGNTIYF
TRBJ2-7 NA TRBV11-3 TRBD1 TGTGCCAGCAGCCCAGGGGGTTCCTACGAGCAGTACTTC CASSPGGSYEQYF
TRBJ1-4 NA TRBV5-4 NA TGTGCCAGCAGCTTGAAGCATTCTTCACCTGAAAAACTGTTTTTT CASSLKHSSPEKLFF
TRBJ1-4 NA TRBV7-9 TRBD1 TGTGCCAGCAGCAGGGACAGAAATGAAAAACTGTTTTTT CASSRDRNEKLFF
TRBJ2-7 NA TRBV27 TRBD2 TGTGCCAGCAGTCGCAACGGGGTACTAGCGGGCTACGAGCAGTACTTC CASSRNGVLAGYEQYF
TRBJ2-3 NA TRBV6-1 NA TGTGCCAGCATTATGGGACACCTCACAGATACGCAGTATTTT CASIMGHLTDTQYF
TRBJ1-1 NA TRBV7-3 NA TGTGCCAGCAGCTTAAACCCACAGGGCGGAGCTTTCTTT CASSLNPQGGAFF
TRBJ1-6 NA TRBV27 NA TGTGCCAGCAGTAACAGGGCTTTAGGATCACCCCTCCACTTT CASSNRALGSPLHF
TRBJ1-1 NA TRBV19 NA TGTGCCAGTAGCTCTTGGGAGGCAAGTAAAACTGAAGCTTTCTTT CASSSWEASKTEAFF
TRBJ2-1 once TRBV6-5 TRBD1 TGTGCCAGCAGTTACGGACAGGGGGTCTTGGGTGAGCAGTTCTTC CASSYGQGVLGEQFF
TRBJ2-3 NA TRBV4-1 TRBD1 TGCGCCAGCAGCAACCCAACCGGGACAGGGGGCAAAGATACGCAGTATTTT CASSNPTGTGGKDTQYF
TRBJ2-1 NA TRBV19 TRBD2 TGTGCCAGCACGACTAGCGGGGGAAACAATGAGCAGTTCTTC CASTTSGGNNEQFF
TRBJ2-5 once TRBV30 TRBD2 TGTGCCTACTCGACCGGGACTAGCGAGGGTACCCAGTACTTC CAYSTGTSEGTQYF
TRBJ1-2 NA TRBV5-4 TRBD1 TGTGCCAGCAGCCGCGAGACAGGGGTCTATGGCTACACCTTC CASSRETGVYGYTF
TRBJ2-3 NA TRBV6-5 TRBD1 TGTGCCAGCAGTTACCTACAGGGGGGAGAAGGTACGCAGTATTTT CASSYLQGGEGTQYF
TRBJ1-5 once TRBV4-1 TRBD1 TGCGCCAGCAGCCAGGATAGGGACAGATATCAGCCCCAGCATTTT CASSQDRDRYQPQHF
TRBJ1-2 NA TRBV7-2 TRBD1 TGTGCCAGCAGCTCCCCTCCCGGGACCATGGACAGGTTCTATGGCTACACCTTC CASSSPPGTMDRFYGYTF
TRBJ2-7 NA TRBV15 NA TGTGCCACCAGCAGAGATTTCTCAGGGGGGTTGTACGAGCAGTACTTC CATSRDFSGGLYEQYF
TRBJ1-4 few TRBV6-1 NA TGTGCCAGCAGTGACGCACAGGGAAGGGGCGGTGAAAAACTGTTTTTT CASSDAQGRGGEKLFF
TRBJ2-7 NA TRBV19 NA TGTGCCACCCGGGGACTTGGAACCTACGAGCAGTACTTC CATRGLGTYEQYF
TRBJ1-5 NA TRBV6-8 TRBD1 TGTGCCAGCAGTTACTCGGACAGGGAGGTGAGCAATCAGCCCCAGCATTTT CASSYSDREVSNQPQHF
TRBJ1-6 NA TRBV28 NA TGTGCCAGCAGTTTGCCGGGGGGTGTAAATTCACCCCTCCACTTT CASSLPGGVNSPLHF
TRBJ2-5 NA TRBV6-6 NA TGTGCCAGCAGTTCCGGACCAGGGGTCTCAAAAGAGACCCAGTACTTC CASSSGPGVSKETQYF
TRBJ1-1 NA TRBV10-2 NA TGCGCCAGCAGTGGAGTGAACACTGAAGCTTTCTTT CASSGVNTEAFF
TRBJ2-7 once TRBV9 NA TGTGCCAGCAGCGGGGGACCGGGACACTACTCCTACGAGCAGTACTTC CASSGGPGHYSYEQYF
TRBJ2-7 NA TRBV4-2 TRBD2 TGTGCCAGCAGCCTAGAGACCGGGACTAGCGGAACCTACGAGCAGTACTTC CASSLETGTSGTYEQYF
TRBJ1-6 NA TRBV30 TRBD1 TGTGCCTGGGCGACAGGGGTGGGTAATTCACCCCTCCACTTT CAWATGVGNSPLHF
TRBJ1-1 few TRBV7-2 TRBD1 TGTGCCAGCAGCCCCTACCCTCGGACAGGGGGCAGGGAAGCTTTCTTT CASSPYPRTGGREAFF
TRBJ1-1 once TRBV29-1 NA TGCAGCGTTGATGGGGGGAGTTGGAACACTGAAGCTTTCTTT CSVDGGSWNTEAFF
TRBJ2-1 NA TRBV30 NA TGTGCCTGGAGTGTATTAGCGGACTCCTACAATGAGCAGTTCTTC CAWSVLADSYNEQFF
TRBJ2-6 NA TRBV7-9 TRBD1 TGTGCCAGCAGCCCTTGGCAGGGGGCTACTTCTGGGGCCAACGTCCTGACTTTC CASSPWQGATSGANVLTF
TRBJ1-5 NA TRBV6-1 NA TGTGCCAGCAGAGCAAACCGGGACACCAATCAGCCCCAGCATTTT CASRANRDTNQPQHF
TRBJ2-7 NA TRBV11-3 NA TGTGCCAGCAGCTTAAACGGCTACGAGCAGTACTTC CASSLNGYEQYF
TRBJ1-1 NA TRBV18 TRBD1 TGTGCCAGCTCACCACTAGGAGGGGGCGACGCTTTCTTT CASSPLGGGDAFF
TRBJ1-1 NA TRBV6-5 TRBD1 TGTGCCAGCACCCCGACAGGGTCCCGTGAAGCTTTCTTT CASTPTGSREAFF
TRBJ2-1 NA TRBV14 TRBD2 TGTGCCAGCAGCCAAGTAAGCGGGGGTGAAGGTGAGCAGTTCTTC CASSQVSGGEGEQFF
TRBJ2-7 NA TRBV27 NA TGTGCCAGCAGTTCAGGGCCCTACGAGCAGTACTTC CASSSGPYEQYF
TRBJ1-5 NA TRBV30 NA TGTGCCTGGAGTCAGGCAGCCTATAATCAGCCCCAGCATTTT CAWSQAAYNQPQHF